The 7 T cell receptor beta chains listed next were all sequenced from one sample in a study of blood T cell repertoires in COVID-19 (dated by TCRdb to the early 2020s). Libraries came from the immunoSEQ multiplex PCR assay. The table was pulled from immuneACCESS by TCRdb, which kept in-frame rearrangements only. Such tables lose some clones; where checked, under half of the loss comes from unresolved V genes, and the rest has no known cause. The sample has 100,000 to 110,000 clones on record, approximately 86% of them singletons. The top ten clones comprise roughly 12% of the sample. Material for sequencing was peripheral blood. All receptors derive from a man between 50 and 59 years old with active or convalescent COVID-19.

This rearrangement joins TRBV5-1 to TRBJ2-3; 12 bases fit TRBD2. J lost 0 bases, V lost 5 bases, and 1 base had no gene match. From germline, CDR1 is SGHRS and CDR2 YFSETQ. The CDR3 has 15 amino acids. For the CDR3, the DNA is TGCGCCAGCAGGGGGACTAGCGGGAGCACAGATACGCAGTATTTT. It is translated as CASRGTSGSTDTQYF.

This chain links TRBV25-1 with TRBJ2-1, with 8 bases identical to TRBD1. The CDR3 is made up of 15 amino acids. V lost 9 bases, J lost 7 bases, and 14 bases stayed unmatched. Looked up from germline, CDR1 is MGHDK and CDR2 is SYGVNS. CDR3 nucleotide sequence: TGTGCCAGTAATACCATTGGACAGGGAAATAATGAGCAGTTCTTC. Translating it yields CASNTIGQGNNEQFF.

The chain links TRBV6-2 or TRBV6-3 to TRBJ1-2, with D perhaps matching TRBD1 (6 bases). The CDR3 is 14 residues long. CDR1 and CDR2 (germline): MNHEY, SVGEGT. V shed 2 bases and J shed 6 bases, with 13 bases lying between them. This CDR3 reads CASSYGGAGDGYTF. CDR3 nucleotide sequence: TGTGCCAGCAGTTACGGGGGGGCCGGGGATGGCTACACCTTC.

The chain joins TRBV2 to TRBJ1-1, with TRBD1 matching over 7 bases. Germline V gene data show CDR1 as SNHLY and CDR2 as FYNNEI. V lost 7 bases, J lost 8 bases, and 13 bases stayed unmatched. The CDR3 has 14 amino acids. CDR3 DNA sequence: TGTGCCAGCACATACAGCAGGGGGACAGAAGAAGCTTTCTTT. It translates to CASTYSRGTEEAFF.

This clone was recorded many times. This rearrangement joins TRBV11-2 to TRBJ2-7; 7 nucleotides align to TRBD2. Germline CDR1 and CDR2: SGHAT and FQNNGV. Unmatched junction bases numbered 3, after V lost 1 base and J lost 3 bases. CDR3 size: 14 residues. In DNA, the CDR3 is TGTGCCAGCAGCTTAGTTGGCGGGGGCTACGAGCAGTACTTC. Its translation: CASSLVGGGYEQYF.

For this clone: Other DNA sequences from this sample encode an identical CDR3 as well. V usage is TRBV2 and J usage is TRBJ1-5; D is perhaps TRBD1 (5 bases). Germline assignment: CDR1 SNHLY and CDR2 FYNNEI. V lost 6 bases and J 0 bases, leaving 6 bases between the germline ends. This CDR3 has 13 amino acids. The CDR3 loop is CASSDSSNQPQHF. CDR3 nucleotide sequence: TGTGCCAGCAGCGACAGTAGCAATCAGCCCCAGCATTTT. The variable domain in full, completed from reference TRBV2 and TRBJ1-5, reads EPEVTQTPSHQVTQMGQEVILRCVPISNHLYFYWYRQILGQKVEFLVSFYNNEISEKSEIFDDQFSVERPDGSNFTLKIRSTKLEDSAMYFCASSDSSNQPQHFGDGTRLSIL.

The V and J genes are TRBV10-3 and TRBJ2-3; TRBD1 agrees at 9 bases. With V trimmed by 3 bases and J by 5 bases, 6 bases remained unmatched. Germline values: CDR1 ENHRY, CDR2 SYGVKD. This CDR3 has 15 residues. CDR3 amino acids: CAISDISTGGDTQYF. In DNA, the CDR3 is TGTGCCATCAGTGACATCTCGACAGGGGGAGATACGCAGTATTTT.